A single sample gave rise to the 29 T cell receptor beta chains below, sequenced in a study of T cell clonality in common variable immunodeficiency. Study-level results: Fewer deletions and N-nucleotide insertions were reportedly seen in common variable immunodeficiency TCR beta sequences.

Generated by immunoSEQ multiplex PCR, the TCRdb table keeps only in-frame clones and is missing some. The sample is made up of about 26,000 clones, none counted only once. These receptors' targets are unknown. The source material was peripheral blood mononuclear cells. Every receptor here comes from a human donor with common variable immunodeficiency.

This clone has at least ten counts. With the read ending 3 residues before the CDR3 end, the germline J gene is used to fill in that end. V usage is TRBV6-1 and J usage is TRBJ2-7, with 7 positions matching TRBD1. V trimming: 3 bases; J trimming: 3 bases; junction bases outside the gene matches: 5. The CDR3 sequence is 14 residues long. Per germline, CDR1 MNHNS and CDR2 SASEGT. CDR3 bases read: TGTGCCAGCAGTGATTTCCGACAGGGCTACGAG. This gives the protein CASSDFRQGYE. The full CDR3 sequence reads CASSDFRQGYEQYF.

This clone came up many times. From the germline J gene comes the end of the CDR3, since the read stops 3 residues before it. The J gene is TRBJ2-1, the V gene TRBV18; 9 nucleotides agree with TRBD2. The CDR3 covers 16 residues. Germline CDR1 and CDR2: KGHSH and LQKENI. V gave up 4 bases and J gave up 3 bases; unmatched junction bases: 7. The covered CDR3 bases are TGTGCCAGCTCACGGATTAGCGGGAGAATCTACAATGAG. Translated, it gives CASSRISGRIYNE. The full CDR3 is CASSRISGRIYNEQFF. The variable domain in full, with the rest retrieved from reference TRBV18 and TRBJ2-1, is NAGVMQNPRHLVRRRGQEARLRCSPMKGHSHVYWYRQLPEEGLKFMVYLQKENIIDESGMPKERFSAEFPKEGPSILRIQQVVRGDSAAYFCASSRISGRIYNEQFFGPGTRLTVL.

Worth noting for this clone: The read falls 3 residues short of the CDR3 end, and the missing part is taken from the germline J gene. The J gene is TRBJ1-1, the V gene TRBV7-9; possible D gene TRBD1, 5 bases. The CDR3 is made up of 15 amino acids. CDR1 SEHNR and CDR2 FQNEAQ come from the germline V gene (reference sequence). With 5 bases removed from V and 0 bases from J, the gap between germline ends came to 13 bases. CDR3: CASSKIVQVNTEAFF. The CDR3 DNA, read in part, is TGTGCCAGCAGCAAAATCGTACAGGTGAACACTGAA.

Many counts were recorded for this clone. The CDR3 is cut off 3 residues early in the read; its end comes from the germline J gene. The V and J genes are TRBV5-4 and TRBJ2-7; 10 bases align to TRBD1. CDR1 SGHNT and CDR2 YYREEE come from the germline V gene (reference sequence). V shed 0 bases and J 5 bases; nucleotides not matched to a gene: 2. The CDR3 length is 14 residues. Here the CDR3 reads CASSLGGQGNEQYF. The sequenced CDR3 bases are TGTGCCAGCAGCTTGGGGGGACAGGGGAACGAG.

This clone has a count of ten or more. The CDR3 extends 3 residues past the end of the read, so its final part is completed from the germline J gene. J is TRBJ2-7 and V is TRBV10-1, with 8 bases matching TRBD1. The CDR3 is 13 residues long. Germline-derived CDR1 and CDR2 are WNHNN and SYGVQD (reference sequence). Losses at the gene ends were 5 bases for V and 4 bases for J; bases not matched to a gene: 4. This chain's CDR3 is CASSTTGGYEQYF. The CDR3 DNA, read in part, is TGCGCCAGCAGTACCACAGGGGGGTACGAG.

This clone was detected many times. The CDR3 is cut off 3 residues early in the read; its end comes from the germline J gene. The chain joins TRBV19 to TRBJ2-1; 12 positions match TRBD1. Germline V gene sequence: CDR1 LNHDA, CDR2 SQIVND (reference sequence). CDR3 size: 15 residues. Trimming removed 5 bases from V and 4 bases from J; junction bases left unmatched: 3. CDR3 DNA (partial): TGTGCCAGTAGTGGGGACAGGGGGCTTTACAATGAG. Encoded protein: CASSGDRGLYNE. The full CDR3 is CASSGDRGLYNEQFF.

This clone was observed at least ten times. The DNA ends 3 residues before the CDR3 does, and the rest of the CDR3 is filled in from the germline J gene. The chain employs TRBV6-2 or TRBV6-3 and TRBJ2-5; D may be TRBD1 (6 bases). Between the trimmed V and J ends, which lost 2 bases and 2 bases, there was a span of 18 bases. This CDR3 comprises 17 residues. Looked up from germline, CDR1 is MNHEY and CDR2 is SVGEGT. CDR3 sequence reads: CASSYRTAIRGQETQYF. The covered CDR3 bases are TGTGCCAGCAGTTACAGGACAGCAATAAGGGGGCAAGAGACC.

A word on this clone: The read finishes 3 residues shy of the CDR3 end, and the germline J gene is used to complete it. The V and J genes are TRBV5-1 and TRBJ2-7; 7 bases map to TRBD2. The CDR3 is made up of 17 amino acids. CDR1 SGHRS and CDR2 YFSETQ come from the germline V gene. Trimming took 1 base from V and 1 from J; bases not matched to a gene: 11. CDR3 protein: CASSLQATSGGSYEQYF. CDR3 DNA (partial): TGCGCCAGCAGCTTGCAGGCGACTTCGGGGGGATCCTACGAG.

In its sample, this clone was seen many times. The read is 3 residues too short to cover the CDR3 end, so that end is filled in from the germline J gene. V gene TRBV5-4 combines with J gene TRBJ2-7; D perhaps matches TRBD1 (6 bases). Germline V gene sequence: CDR1 SGHNT, CDR2 YYREEE (reference sequence). This CDR3 region has 14 residues. Between the trimmed V and J ends, which lost 4 bases and 1 base, there was a span of 12 bases. CDR3 DNA, as far as it was read: TGTGCCAGCAGCCCTACAGGGAGTTCCTACGAG. Residues: CASSPTGSSYE. The full CDR3 protein is CASSPTGSSYEQYF.

The table lists this clone with many counts. The read ends 3 residues before the CDR3 terminus; that terminus is restored from the germline J gene. The same CDR3 also results from other DNA sequences found in this sample. The chain couples TRBV7-2 to TRBJ1-2, with 11 bases aligning to TRBD1. Germline trimming cut 3 bases from V and 5 bases from J; bases unmatched to any gene: 2. The CDR3 length is 14 residues. The V gene's germline CDR1 is SGHTA and CDR2 FQGNSA. Incomplete CDR3 DNA: TGTGCCAGCAGCTTGGGACAGGGGGGATATGGC. It yields the protein CASSLGQGGYG. The CDR3 in its entirety is CASSLGQGGYGYTF. Full variable domain (outside the CDR3, taken from reference TRBV7-2 and TRBJ1-2): GAGVSQSPSNKVTEKGKDVELRCDPISGHTALYWYRQSLGQGLEFLIYFQGNSAPDKSGLPSDRFSAERTGGSVSTLTIQRTQQEDSAVYLCASSLGQGGYGYTFGSGTRLTVV.

The sample holds many counts of this clone. The read terminates 3 residues ahead of where the CDR3 ends, so the germline J gene completes it. The V and J genes are TRBV7-6 and TRBJ2-7, with 8 bases that match TRBD2. This CDR3 is built from 17 residues. After removal of 6 bases from V and 4 bases from J, the junction contained 17 bases not matched to a gene. CDR1 and CDR2 from the germline V gene are SGHVS and FNYEAQ. CDR3 sequence reads: CASSSLGGGLESYEQYF. The part of the CDR3 DNA that was read is TGTGCCAGCAGTTCCCTCGGGGGGGGACTAGAGTCTTACGAG.

This clone was seen ten or more times. The read gets to within 3 residues of the CDR3 end, and the germline J gene fills in the rest. The V gene is TRBV18, the J gene TRBJ2-7; possible D gene TRBD1, 5 bases. This CDR3 has 15 residues. Trimming took off 3 bases at V and 0 bases at J, with 12 bases between the two ends. CDR1 is KGHSH and CDR2 is LQKENI in the germline V gene. CDR3 DNA (partial): TGTGCCAGCTCACCGTCCCCCAGGGACTCCTACGAG. Its translation is CASSPSPRDSYE. The entire CDR3 reads CASSPSPRDSYEQYF.

This clone was counted ten times or more. The read ends 3 residues early relative to the CDR3; the germline J gene fills the gap. V and J are TRBV6-1 and TRBJ2-3; maybe TRBD1 (6 bases). Deletions cut 3 bases from V and 1 base from J, with 11 bases between. Germline V lookup: CDR1 MNHNS, CDR2 SASEGT. The CDR3 totals 15 residues. The CDR3 protein is CASSDPDRRTDTQYF. Partial CDR3 DNA: TGTGCCAGCAGTGACCCGGACAGACGCACAGATACG.

This clone was seen a few times. The read stops 3 residues short of the end of the CDR3; the missing end is completed from the germline J gene. The rearrangement joins TRBV2 to TRBJ2-7; TRBD1 is a possible D gene (5 bases). Germline loops: CDR1 SNHLY, CDR2 FYNNEI. V gave up 5 bases and J gave up 6 bases, with 11 bases separating them. The CDR3 runs 12 residues. The CDR3 loop is CASSTRTGEQYF. The sequenced part of the CDR3 DNA is TGTGCCAGCAGTACAAGAACAGGCGAG.

This clone occurred many times. The missing CDR3 end, 3 residues past where the read stops, is filled in from the germline J gene. The chain uses TRBV5-1 and TRBJ2-5, with 12 bases matching TRBD1. The CDR3 extends over 16 amino acids. Germline CDR1 SGHRS, CDR2 YFSETQ. V trimming: 2 bases; J trimming: 3 bases; junction bases outside the gene matches: 5. CDR3 DNA, as far as it was read: TGCGCCAGCAGCTTAACCGGGACAGGGGGCGAAGAGACC. It encodes CASSLTGTGGEET. The entire CDR3 reads CASSLTGTGGEETQYF.

This clone has ten or more counts. Read coverage stops 3 residues before the CDR3 terminus; the germline J gene supplies the remainder. The chain couples TRBV20-1 to TRBJ1-6; D perhaps matches TRBD1 (6 bases). Trimming cost V 0 bases and J 3 bases, with 15 bases left between them. The CDR3 covers 17 residues. Germline V gene data show CDR1 as DFQATT and CDR2 as SNEGSKA (reference sequence). The CDR3 reads CSARDNRTALYNSPLHF. CDR3 bases read: TGCAGTGCTAGAGATAACAGGACAGCCCTCTATAATTCACCC.

This clone has ten or more counts. CDR3: CATRPDIKSSYEQYF. Partial CDR3 DNA: TGTGCCACCCGACCTGACATCAAGAGCTCCTACGAG. The chain has TRBV6-2 or TRBV6-3 and TRBJ2-7; no clear D. The read halts 3 residues ahead of the CDR3 end, with the missing end drawn from the germline J gene. V dropped 10 bases and J dropped 0 bases, with 19 bases sitting between them. Germline assignment: CDR1 MNHEY and CDR2 SVGEGT. This CDR3 has 15 residues.

This clone has at least ten counts. Read coverage stops 3 residues before the CDR3 terminus; the germline J gene supplies the remainder. The gene calls are TRBV2 and TRBJ2-1; 14 bases are a match to TRBD2. With V trimmed by 3 bases and J by 6 bases, 7 bases remained unmatched. This CDR3 contains 17 residues. CDR1 and CDR2 from the germline V gene are SNHLY and FYNNEI. The CDR3 loop is CASSETSGGAVFNEQFF. CDR3 bases read: TGTGCCAGCAGTGAGACTAGCGGGGGGGCCGTTTTCAATGAG.

Many counts were recorded for this clone. Coverage ceases 3 residues before the CDR3 finishes, and the germline J gene fills in the end. V is TRBV7-2 and J is TRBJ2-7; TRBD1 matches at 7 bases. V lost 7 bases, J lost 4 bases, and 7 bases stayed unmatched. Germline V lookup: CDR1 SGHTA, CDR2 FQGNSA. The CDR3 sequence is 13 residues long. This CDR3 reads CASTPGGRYEQYF. The DNA read from the CDR3 is TGTGCCAGCACCCCAGGGGGTCGGTACGAG.

The sample holds many counts of this clone. The missing CDR3 end, 3 residues past where the read stops, is filled in from the germline J gene. This sequence joins TRBV5-4 and TRBJ2-1; the match to TRBD2 covers 7 bases. The CDR3 runs 15 residues. The germline gives CDR1 SGHNT, CDR2 YYREEE (reference sequence). With 4 bases clipped from V and 2 bases from J, the junction kept 6 bases outside the gene matches. The CDR3 here is CASSRTSAAYNEQFF. The DNA read from the CDR3 is TGTGCCAGCAGCCGAACTAGCGCAGCCTACAATGAG.

In this sample, this clone turned up many times. The read terminates 3 residues before the CDR3 end, so the remaining end is supplied by the germline J gene. J is TRBJ2-2 and V is TRBV7-6, with D possibly TRBD1 on 5 matching bases. Germline V CDR1 and CDR2: SGHVS, FNYEAQ. V was clipped by 4 bases and J by 1 base, with 7 bases between them. The CDR3 is made up of 14 amino acids. Incomplete CDR3 DNA: TGTGCCAGCAGCTACGGACAGAACACCGGGGAG. Protein sequence: CASSYGQNTGE. The complete CDR3 sequence is CASSYGQNTGELFF.

Comments on this clone: The read comes to an end 3 residues before the CDR3 does, leaving the germline J gene to fill in the end. V is TRBV5-1 and J is TRBJ2-2; D could derive from TRBD1 or TRBD2 (5 bases each). Germline V gives CDR1 SGHRS, CDR2 YFSETQ. The CDR3 sequence is 16 residues long. Trimming took off 2 bases at V and 0 bases at J, with 11 bases between the two ends. The sequenced part of the CDR3 DNA is TGCGCCAGCAGCTTCGAGGGGCCAACGAACACCGGGGAG. Translating gives CASSFEGPTNTGE. The CDR3, in full, reads CASSFEGPTNTGELFF.

Regarding this clone: The DNA ends 3 residues before the CDR3 does, and the rest of the CDR3 is filled in from the germline J gene. The chain has TRBV20-1 and TRBJ2-5; 7 bases agree with TRBD2. CDR1 is DFQATT and CDR2 is SNEGSKA in the germline V gene (reference sequence). The CDR3 loop spans 14 amino acids. V dropped 2 bases and J dropped 2; count of bases not matched to a gene: 5. The CDR3 sequence is CSARRDYPQETQYF. Partial CDR3 DNA: TGCAGTGCTAGAAGGGACTATCCACAAGAGACC.

The sample holds many counts of this clone. The missing CDR3 end, 3 residues past where the read stops, is filled in from the germline J gene. The V and J genes are TRBV7-2 and TRBJ2-1; D is possibly TRBD2 (7 bases). CDR1 and CDR2 from the germline V gene are SGHTA and FQGNSA. CDR3 size: 13 residues. V lost 0 bases, J lost 9 bases, and 9 bases lay in between. CDR3 sequence: CASSLAGGLEQFF. The part of the CDR3 DNA that was read is TGTGCCAGCAGCTTAGCGGGGGGGCTTGAG. The full variable domain, its missing parts supplied by reference TRBV7-2 and TRBJ2-1, is GAGVSQSPSNKVTEKGKDVELRCDPISGHTALYWYRQSLGQGLEFLIYFQGNSAPDKSGLPSDRFSAERTGGSVSTLTIQRTQQEDSAVYLCASSLAGGLEQFFGPGTRLTVL.

In its sample, this clone was seen many times. The CDR3 end is not reached by the read, which stops 3 residues before it; the germline J gene fills it in. The chain combines TRBV6-2 or TRBV6-3 with TRBJ2-4; TRBD2 agrees at 7 bases. The J segment lost 1 base and the V segment lost 5 bases, leaving 11 bases of the junction unmatched. CDR1 is MNHEY, CDR2 SVGEGT, per germline. The CDR3 is 17 amino acids. CDR3 bases read: TGTGCCAGCAGTCCCTACCGGGCTAGCGGTGCCAAAAACATT. Translating gives CASSPYRASGAKNI. The CDR3 in its entirety is CASSPYRASGAKNIQYF.

This clone was detected many times. The read ends 3 residues early relative to the CDR3; the germline J gene fills the gap. The chain carries TRBV7-3 and TRBJ2-1; 11 bases are a match to TRBD1. Germline-derived CDR1 and CDR2 are SGHTA and FQGTGA. V lost 5 bases and J lost 7; bases outside the gene matches: 7. The CDR3 covers 15 residues. CDR3 region: CASSALGTGGNEQFF. The sequenced CDR3 bases are TGTGCCAGCAGCGCTCTAGGGACAGGGGGGAATGAG. Full variable domain (rest looked up from reference TRBV7-3 and TRBJ2-1): GAGVSQTPSNKVTEKGKYVELRCDPISGHTALYWYRQSLGQGPEFLIYFQGTGAADDSGLPNDRFFAVRPEGSVSTLKIQRTERGDSAVYLCASSALGTGGNEQFFGPGTRLTVL.

The table lists this clone with many counts. From the germline J gene comes the end of the CDR3, since the read stops 3 residues before it. V gene TRBV19 combines with J gene TRBJ2-5; D ambiguous. Germline values: CDR1 LNHDA, CDR2 SQIVND (reference sequence). Between the trimmed V and J ends, which lost 6 bases and 4 bases, there was a span of 9 bases. This CDR3 contains 12 residues. The chain's CDR3 is CASSRLGETQYF. CDR3 DNA (partial): TGTGCCAGTAGCCGACTGGGAGAGACC.

Turning to this clone: Sequencing ends 3 residues short of the CDR3 end; the germline J gene provides the rest. The chain recombines TRBV7-9 with TRBJ2-7; D remains unclear. Germline values: CDR1 SEHNR, CDR2 FQNEAQ (reference sequence). The CDR3 runs to 12 residues. The V and J ends lost 3 bases and 5 bases respectively, with 8 bases between them. Partial CDR3 DNA: TGTGCCAGCAGCTTCATAAACAACGAG. Its translation: CASSFINNE. The CDR3 in its entirety is CASSFINNEQYF. The variable domain in full, with the rest retrieved from reference TRBV7-9 and TRBJ2-7, is DTGVSQNPRHKITKRGQNVTFRCDPISEHNRLYWYRQTLGQGPEFLTYFQNEAQLEKSRLLSDRFSAERPKGSFSTLEIQRTEQGDSAMYLCASSFINNEQYFGPGTRLTVT.

With respect to this clone: The CDR3 extends 3 residues past the end of the read, so its final part is completed from the germline J gene. This chain connects TRBV20-1 to TRBJ2-7, with 12 bases identical to TRBD1. V shed 2 bases, J shed 4 bases, and the junction held 15 bases outside the gene matches. CDR1 is DFQATT, CDR2 SNEGSKA, per germline (reference sequence). The CDR3 contains 18 residues. The CDR3 bases that were read are TGCAGTGCTAGAAACACCAAAAATGGGACAGGGGGCTTGTACGAG. This codes for CSARNTKNGTGGLYE. From start to end, the CDR3 is CSARNTKNGTGGLYEQYF.